This is a list of T cell receptor beta chains from one sample in a study of T cell responses to AZD1222 COVID-19 vaccine. TCRdb's table, derived via immunoSEQ multiplex PCR, lists solely in-frame clones and lacks some. Seen here are around 66,000 clones, more than 75% observed once, and the top ten hold around 16%. The source was peripheral blood, collected on day 0 of AZD1222 vaccination. The receptors stem from an adult in good health. The conserved cysteine and the conserved F or W are not part of the CDR3 here. Fields, in order: CDR3 length, J gene, V gene, CDR3 protein.

length: 13; J: TRBJ1-2; V: TRBV5-1; CDR3: ASSLQAGLGYGYT
length: 15; J: TRBJ2-3; V: TRBV6-4; CDR3: ASSDSIGGLAGDTQY
length: 11; J: TRBJ1-2; V: TRBV25-1; CDR3: ASSSQGWYGYT
length: 12; J: TRBJ1-4; V: TRBV12-5; CDR3: ASGFGGVNEKLF
length: 15; J: TRBJ2-3; V: TRBV11-3; CDR3: ASSLDYTGSLADTQY
length: 12; J: TRBJ1-1; V: TRBV6-5; CDR3: ASSYSYSTTEAF
length: 11; J: TRBJ2-3; V: TRBV27; CDR3: ASSSYLSDTQY
length: 13; J: TRBJ2-5; V: TRBV6-1; CDR3: ASSEDRARQETQY
length: 13; J: TRBJ1-2; V: TRBV9; CDR3: ASSVADGGVNGYT
length: 10; J: TRBJ2-1; V: TRBV7-3; CDR3: ASSLNRHEQF
length: 14; J: TRBJ1-2; V: TRBV5-1; CDR3: ASSLLDSRRNYGYT
length: 11; J: TRBJ1-5; V: TRBV27; CDR3: ASSFRRNQPQH
length: 11; J: TRBJ2-7; V: TRBV6-5; CDR3: ASRSPGSHEQY
length: 13; J: TRBJ2-7; V: TRBV30; CDR3: ACQRNMGLADEQY
length: 13; J: TRBJ1-3; V: TRBV19; CDR3: ASTPAREGRNTIY
length: 13; J: TRBJ2-5; V: TRBV11-2; CDR3: ASSFGQGDQETQY
length: 15; J: TRBJ2-7; V: TRBV5-1; CDR3: ASSLAGLAGGPDEQY
length: 17; J: TRBJ2-6; V: TRBV7-8; CDR3: ASSPRTSGIPTGANVLT
length: 11; J: TRBJ1-1; V: TRBV12-3/TRBV12-4; CDR3: ASSWDRATEAF
length: 13; J: TRBJ2-2; V: TRBV12-5; CDR3: ASGFASPNTGELF
length: 13; J: TRBJ1-5; V: TRBV4-3; CDR3: ASSQDRVLDGPQH
length: 15; J: TRBJ2-3; V: TRBV7-3; CDR3: ASSLRAAGGLTDTQY
length: 11; J: TRBJ1-6; V: TRBV2; CDR3: ASSEAGTSPLH
length: 12; J: TRBJ1-2; V: TRBV18; CDR3: ASSPRGPNYGYT
length: 10; J: TRBJ2-7; V: TRBV6-5; CDR3: ASRTGNYEQY
length: 13; J: TRBJ2-3; V: TRBV27; CDR3: ASSSLGVYTDTQY
length: 13; J: TRBJ1-2; V: TRBV5-4; CDR3: ASSARTGGNYGYT
length: 9; J: TRBJ1-1; V: TRBV6-2/TRBV6-3; CDR3: ASSYPQKAF
length: 13; J: TRBJ1-3; V: TRBV6-5; CDR3: ASSPRFSSGNTIY
length: 11; J: TRBJ1-4; V: TRBV5-4; CDR3: ASSLWRGSPRP
length: 13; J: TRBJ1-6; V: TRBV7-9; CDR3: ASSPPSSYNSPLH
length: 11; J: TRBJ2-5; V: TRBV6-5; CDR3: ASSRGIQETQY
length: 12; J: TRBJ1-1; V: TRBV5-6; CDR3: ASSLPGESTEAF
length: 13; J: TRBJ1-4; V: TRBV7-9; CDR3: ASSLEGTGSEKLF
length: 14; J: TRBJ1-5; V: TRBV9; CDR3: ASSVGTGGSNQPQH
length: 11; J: TRBJ1-1; V: TRBV6-2/TRBV6-3; CDR3: ASSYSAAHEAF
length: 13; J: TRBJ2-2; V: TRBV10-3; CDR3: AISGLEGGSGELF
length: 11; J: TRBJ1-6; V: TRBV30; CDR3: AWAAAFNSPLH
length: 13; J: TRBJ2-7; V: TRBV29-1; CDR3: SVEGQLEVPYEQY
length: 13; J: TRBJ1-2; V: TRBV7-9; CDR3: ASSLLRKPNYGYT
length: 12; J: TRBJ1-2; V: TRBV2; CDR3: ASSRTTTNYGYT
length: 10; J: TRBJ2-7; V: TRBV5-1; CDR3: ASSLQQIEQY
length: 12; J: TRBJ2-1; V: TRBV5-4; CDR3: ASSFDYTYNEQF
length: 10; J: TRBJ1-2; V: TRBV24-1; CDR3: ATSDSVGGYT
length: 8; J: TRBJ2-7; V: TRBV6-7; CDR3: AAAPYEQY
length: 12; J: TRBJ1-6; V: TRBV18; CDR3: ASSPTGGDSPLH
length: 13; J: TRBJ1-2; V: TRBV7-9; CDR3: ASSLVGGSNYGYT
length: 14; J: TRBJ2-6; V: TRBV20-1; CDR3: SASAPGGSGANVLT
length: 12; J: TRBJ1-1; V: TRBV5-1; CDR3: ASRFEPMNTEAF